This T cell receptor (beta chain) was captured in a study of blood T cell repertoires in COVID-19. Study summary: The origin of the acute and convalescent COVID-19 samples was the United States, Italy and Spain. T cells, B-cell-depleted T cells, or PBMCs provided the cDNA or gDNA that served as material.

Clinical history reported by participants formed the basis on which cohorts were assigned. All exposed participants met a person with COVID-19 within 2 weeks before entering the study. The V gene end was trimmed by 2 bases and the J gene end by 7 bases; junction bases not matched to a gene: 3. The V gene's germline CDR1 is SNHLY and CDR2 FYNNEI. This CDR3 contains 15 residues. The repertoire was sequenced with immunoSEQ multiplex PCR; TCRdb's copy has only in-frame clones and lacks some. This sample has approximately 260,000 clones, with about 85% found just once. The TCR sequence derives from a woman between 45 and 65 years old who had been exposed to COVID-19. This sequence joins TRBV2 and TRBJ1-6, with 9 bases identical to TRBD1. The sequenced sample was PBMCs or T cells enriched from blood (not recorded which). The CDR3 region is CASSEMGQGNSPLHF. The CDR3 nucleotides are TGTGCCAGCAGTGAAATGGGACAGGGCAATTCACCCCTCCACTTT.